This TCR beta chain emerged from a study of blood T cell repertoires in COVID-19. The table came from immunoSEQ multiplex PCR; TCRdb's copy has only in-frame clones and leaves some out. This sample has hundreds of thousands of clones, with around 82% found just once. The V gene's germline CDR1 is SGHAT and CDR2 FQNNGV. The CDR3 consists of 12 residues. Trimming stripped 2 bases from V and 5 bases from J, with 5 bases between. The TCR was taken from a woman in her forties with active or convalescent COVID-19. The chain carries TRBV11-2 and TRBJ2-3; D is ambiguous. The specimen was peripheral blood. The DNA for the CDR3 is TGTGCCAGCAGCTTAAGCGTAGATACGCAGTATTTT. This sequence encodes CASSLSVDTQYF. Filled out from reference TRBV11-2 and TRBJ2-3, the complete variable domain reads EAGVAQSPRYKIIEKRQSVAFWCNPISGHATLYWYQQILGQGPKLLIQFQNNGVVDDSQLPKDRFSAERLKGVDSTLKIQPAKLEDSAVYLCASSLSVDTQYFGPGTRLTVL.